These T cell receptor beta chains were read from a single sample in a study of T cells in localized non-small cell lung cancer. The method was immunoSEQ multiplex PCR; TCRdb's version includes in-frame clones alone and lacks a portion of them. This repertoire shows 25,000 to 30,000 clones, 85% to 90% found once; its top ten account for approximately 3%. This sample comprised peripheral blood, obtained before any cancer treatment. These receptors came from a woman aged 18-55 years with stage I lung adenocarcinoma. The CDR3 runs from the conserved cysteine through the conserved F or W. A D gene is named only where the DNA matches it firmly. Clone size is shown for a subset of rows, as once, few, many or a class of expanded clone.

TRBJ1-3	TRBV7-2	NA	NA	CASSLRGANTIYF	TGTGCCAGCAGCTTAAGGGGGGCGAACACCATATATTTT
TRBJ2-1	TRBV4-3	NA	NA	CASSQDEGYLEQFF	TGCGCCAGCAGCCAAGATGAGGGCTACTTGGAGCAGTTCTTC
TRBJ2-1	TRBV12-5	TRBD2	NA	CASGLFSGRKNNEQFF	TGTGCTAGTGGTTTGTTTAGCGGGAGGAAGAACAATGAGCAGTTCTTC
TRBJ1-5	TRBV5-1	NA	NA	CASSLEPGSNQPQHF	TGCGCCAGCAGCTTGGAACCGGGTAGCAATCAGCCCCAGCATTTT
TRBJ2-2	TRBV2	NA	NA	CATLAATGELFF	TGTGCCACCCTGGCGGCCACCGGGGAGCTGTTTTTT
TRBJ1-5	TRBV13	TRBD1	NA	CASSARDRGRNQPQHF	TGTGCCAGCAGCGCCCGGGACAGGGGACGGAATCAGCCCCAGCATTTT
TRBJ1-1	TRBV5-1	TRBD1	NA	CASSPGQIMNTEAFF	TGCGCCAGCAGCCCGGGACAGATAATGAACACTGAAGCTTTCTTT
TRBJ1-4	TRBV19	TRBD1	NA	CASSIDPQGYATNEKLFF	TGTGCCAGTAGTATAGACCCACAGGGGTATGCAACTAATGAAAAACTGTTTTTT
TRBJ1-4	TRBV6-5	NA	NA	CASRKGQLNEKLFF	TGTGCCAGCAGGAAAGGACAGCTCAATGAAAAACTGTTTTTT
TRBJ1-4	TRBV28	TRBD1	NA	CASRQWTGGGEKLFF	TGTGCCAGCAGGCAATGGACAGGGGGCGGTGAAAAACTGTTTTTT
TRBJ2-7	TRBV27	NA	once	CASRDQFHEQYF	TGTGCCAGCAGGGATCAATTTCACGAGCAGTACTTC
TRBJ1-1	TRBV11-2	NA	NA	CASSLNRGGPTWGAFF	TGTGCCAGCAGCTTAAATAGGGGCGGGCCTACCTGGGGGGCTTTCTTT
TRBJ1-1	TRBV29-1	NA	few	CSVTQGEGTEAFF	TGCAGCGTGACTCAGGGTGAGGGCACTGAAGCTTTCTTT
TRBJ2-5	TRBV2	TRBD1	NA	CASSPRQGVFQETQYF	TGTGCCAGCAGTCCTAGACAGGGGGTATTTCAAGAGACCCAGTACTTC
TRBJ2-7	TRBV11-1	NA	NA	CASSLAIGAPIYEQYF	TGTGCCAGCAGCTTAGCCATAGGGGCTCCCATTTACGAGCAGTACTTC
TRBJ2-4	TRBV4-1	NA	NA	CASSQLNLAKNIQYF	TGCGCCAGCAGCCAACTTAATTTAGCCAAAAACATTCAGTACTTC
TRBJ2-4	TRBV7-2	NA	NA	CASSFSPGNIQYF	TGTGCCAGCAGCTTTTCACCGGGAAACATTCAGTACTTC
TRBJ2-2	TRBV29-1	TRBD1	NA	CSVGGTGSHKNTGELFF	TGCAGCGTTGGGGGGACAGGGTCTCATAAGAACACCGGGGAGCTGTTTTTT
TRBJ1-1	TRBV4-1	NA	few	CASSQVFMNTEAFF	TGCGCCAGCAGCCAAGTGTTCATGAACACTGAAGCTTTCTTT
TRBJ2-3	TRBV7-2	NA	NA	CASRGTPDTQYF	TGTGCCAGCAGAGGGACCCCAGATACGCAGTATTTT
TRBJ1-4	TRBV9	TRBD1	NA	CASSPGQRRVSEKLFF	TGTGCCAGCAGCCCGGGACAGCGGCGGGTTAGCGAAAAACTGTTTTTT
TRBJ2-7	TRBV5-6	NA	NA	CASSSRLGLPSPTYEQYF	TGTGCCAGCAGCTCCCGCCTTGGACTCCCAAGCCCCACCTACGAGCAGTACTTC
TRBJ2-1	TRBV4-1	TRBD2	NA	CASSLTTGSGSMGEQFF	TGCGCCAGCAGCCTAACGACTGGTAGCGGGAGTATGGGTGAGCAGTTCTTC
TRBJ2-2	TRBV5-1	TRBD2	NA	CASSRLSSGRNTGELFF	TGCGCCAGCAGCCGTCTCTCTAGCGGGAGAAACACCGGGGAGCTGTTTTTT
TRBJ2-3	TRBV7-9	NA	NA	CASSLLQALSTDTQYF	TGTGCCAGCAGCTTATTACAAGCGTTGAGCACAGATACGCAGTATTTT
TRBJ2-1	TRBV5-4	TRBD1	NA	CASSYGTGAYNEQFF	TGTGCCAGCAGCTACGGGACAGGGGCCTACAATGAGCAGTTCTTC
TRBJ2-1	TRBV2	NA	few	CASRRGDNEQFF	TGTGCCAGCAGAAGGGGTGACAATGAGCAGTTCTTC
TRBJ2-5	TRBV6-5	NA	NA	CASSYSNRGETQYF	TGTGCCAGCAGTTACTCGAATCGTGGAGAGACCCAGTACTTC